Shown below are 9 T cell receptor beta chains from a single sample sequenced in a study of blood T cell repertoires in COVID-19. The assay was immunoSEQ multiplex PCR, and TCRdb's table has in-frame clones only and misses some. The profile shows more than 100,000 clones, around 87% of them singletons. Input material: peripheral blood. These receptors all stem from a woman in her 70s with acute or convalescent COVID-19.

The rearrangement joins TRBV7-2 to TRBJ2-7, with 8 bases matching TRBD2. There are 14 residues in the CDR3. The ends lost 5 bases at V and 7 bases at J; junction bases unmatched: 10. CDR1 is SGHTA, CDR2 FQGNSA, per germline. CDR3 sequence: CASSTGGGAREQYF. As DNA, the CDR3 is TGTGCCAGCAGCACCGGGGGGGGAGCTCGGGAGCAGTACTTC.

The J gene is TRBJ2-1, the V gene TRBV3-1 (or the pseudogene TRBV3-2); D unclear. V was shortened by 1 base and J by 5 bases, with 6 bases between the two germline ends. The CDR3 consists of 13 residues. Germline V CDR1 and CDR2: LGHDT, YNNKEL (reference sequence). The CDR3: CASSQGLNNEQFF. The DNA for the CDR3 is TGTGCCAGCAGCCAAGGGCTGAACAATGAGCAGTTCTTC.

This clone showed up just a few times. The chain has TRBV27 and TRBJ2-1; 8 positions match TRBD1. Germline CDR1 is MNHEY and CDR2 is SMNVEV (reference sequence). This CDR3 spans 16 amino acids. Germline trimming cut 3 bases from V and 0 bases from J; bases unmatched to any gene: 4. CDR3 in amino acids: CASSLEQGVSYNEQFF. The CDR3 DNA reads TGTGCCAGCAGTTTGGAACAGGGGGTCTCCTACAATGAGCAGTTCTTC.

CDR3 DNA sequence: TGTGCTAGTGGTTTTGAAGCGTTCTTTGGGAACACCGGGGAGCTGTTTTTT. Residues: CASGFEAFFGNTGELFF. The chain combines TRBV12-5 with TRBJ2-2; D is undetermined. Germline V gene data show CDR1 as LGHNT and CDR2 as FRNRAP. Deletions cut 3 bases from V and 1 base from J, with 15 bases between. The CDR3 is made up of 17 amino acids.

This chain uses TRBV6-2 or TRBV6-3 with TRBJ2-2, with D uncertain. There are 14 residues in the CDR3. With 5 bases removed from V and 5 bases from J, the gap between germline ends came to 12 bases. The germline CDR1 and CDR2 sequences are MNHEY and SVGEGT. CDR3: CASSDGQLTGELFF. CDR3 DNA sequence: TGTGCCAGCAGTGATGGTCAGTTAACCGGGGAGCTGTTTTTT.

Turning to this clone: Other DNA sequences from this sample encode an identical CDR3 as well. This CDR3 is CAWSVRGNQPQHF. As DNA, the CDR3 is TGTGCCTGGAGTGTACGAGGGAATCAGCCCCAGCATTTT. The chain recombines TRBV30 with TRBJ1-5; D not resolved. The V and J ends lost 0 bases and 4 bases respectively, with 7 bases between them. Germline CDR1 and CDR2: GTSNPN and SVGIG (reference sequence). The CDR3 contains 13 residues.

V gene TRBV11-3 combines with J gene TRBJ2-7; D remains ambiguous. The CDR3 has 12 residues. Per the germline V gene, CDR1 is SGHNT and CDR2 is YENEEA. Between the trimmed V and J ends, which lost 0 bases and 3 bases, there was a span of 3 bases. This chain's CDR3 is CASSLDLYEQYF. DNA of the CDR3: TGTGCCAGCAGCTTAGATCTCTACGAGCAGTACTTC.

V is TRBV5-1 and J is TRBJ2-7; 7 bases line up with TRBD2. CDR3 length: 13 residues. With 3 bases clipped from V and 5 bases from J, the junction kept 5 bases outside the gene matches. From germline, CDR1 is SGHRS and CDR2 YFSETQ. CDR3 amino acids: CASSWRGGDEQYF. Written as DNA, the CDR3 is TGCGCCAGCAGCTGGCGGGGAGGGGACGAGCAGTACTTC.

V and J are TRBV10-2 and TRBJ1-2; maybe TRBD1 (6 bases). Trimming took off 6 bases at V and 8 bases at J, with 13 bases between the two ends. Germline CDR1 is WSHSY and CDR2 is SAAADI. This CDR3 has 12 amino acids. The DNA for the CDR3 is TGCGCCAGCAGAACCCCCAGGGGCGGCTACACCTTC. It is translated as CASRTPRGGYTF.